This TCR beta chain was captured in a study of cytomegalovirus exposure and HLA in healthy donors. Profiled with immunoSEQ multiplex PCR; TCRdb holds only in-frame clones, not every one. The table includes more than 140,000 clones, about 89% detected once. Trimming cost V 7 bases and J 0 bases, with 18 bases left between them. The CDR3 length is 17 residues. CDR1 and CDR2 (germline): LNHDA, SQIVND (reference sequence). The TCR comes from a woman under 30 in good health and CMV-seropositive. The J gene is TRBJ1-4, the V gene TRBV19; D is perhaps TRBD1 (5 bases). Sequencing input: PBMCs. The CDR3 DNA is TGTGCCAGTACCCCAAGGGGAATGCTTCCAACTAATGAAAAACTGTTTTTT. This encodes CASTPRGMLPTNEKLFF. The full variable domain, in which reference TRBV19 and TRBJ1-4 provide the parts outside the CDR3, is DGGITQSPKYLFRKEGQNVTLSCEQNLNHDAMYWYRQDPGQGLRLIYYSQIVNDFQKGDIAEGYSVSREKKESFPLTVTSAQKNPTAFYLCASTPRGMLPTNEKLFFGSGTQLSVL.